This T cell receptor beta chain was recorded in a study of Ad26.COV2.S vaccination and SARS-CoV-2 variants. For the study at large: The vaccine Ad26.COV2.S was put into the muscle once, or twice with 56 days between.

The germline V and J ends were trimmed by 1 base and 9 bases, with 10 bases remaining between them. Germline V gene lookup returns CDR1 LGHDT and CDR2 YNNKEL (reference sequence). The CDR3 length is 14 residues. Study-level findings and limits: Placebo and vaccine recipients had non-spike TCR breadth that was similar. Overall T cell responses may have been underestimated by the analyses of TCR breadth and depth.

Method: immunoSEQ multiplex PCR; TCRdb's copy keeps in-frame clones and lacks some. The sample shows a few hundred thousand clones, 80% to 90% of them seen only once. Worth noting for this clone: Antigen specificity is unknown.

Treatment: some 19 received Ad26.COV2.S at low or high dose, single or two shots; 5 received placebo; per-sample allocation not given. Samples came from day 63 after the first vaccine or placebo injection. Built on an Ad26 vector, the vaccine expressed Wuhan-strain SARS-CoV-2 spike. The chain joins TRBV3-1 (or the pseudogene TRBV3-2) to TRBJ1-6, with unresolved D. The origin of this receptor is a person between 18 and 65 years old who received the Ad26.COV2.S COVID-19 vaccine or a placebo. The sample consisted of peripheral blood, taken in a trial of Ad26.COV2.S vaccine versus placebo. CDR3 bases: TGTGCCAGCAGCCAAGTCAACAGAGCTTCACCCCTCCACTTT. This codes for CASSQVNRASPLHF.